The entry below describes one T cell receptor (beta chain). Profiling relied on immunoSEQ multiplex PCR, and the TCRdb table lists in-frame clones only, not all of them. The sample shows over 350,000 clones, approximately 95% of them seen only once. The data were obtained in a study of shared T cell receptors in the human thymus. The V gene's germline CDR1 is MNHNS and CDR2 SASEGT. V was pared by 1 base and J by 4 bases, with 4 bases of the junction left unmatched. CDR3 length: 15 residues. The specimen was thymocytes. This chain connects TRBV6-1 to TRBJ1-2, with 9 bases aligning to TRBD1. The TCR comes from a human donor. CDR3: CASSEGTGGGYGYTF. DNA of the CDR3: TGTGCCAGCAGTGAAGGTACAGGGGGCGGCTATGGCTACACCTTC.